This T cell receptor (beta chain) was retrieved from a study of regulatory T cells in long-lasting Graves disease. As for this clonotype: Its target is not known.

Through Arm-PCR of CDR3 regions and iRepertoire HTBI primers, TCR beta libraries were built. TCRdb redid the calling of the multiplex PCR reads with MiXCR, one entry per CDR3 protein. The sample has more than 300,000 distinct CDR3 sequences; about 23% are singletons. Time point given: persistent/refractory GD, antithyroid drugs over 5 years with positive TRAb. With RNA extracted from PBMCs as input, the TCR library was made. General study results and limits: Persistent Graves' patients possessed reduced TCR diversity relative to recently diagnosed ones. With under 3,500 shared public clonotypes, persistent patients exceeded new patients, who shared 950 to 1,000.

The clonotype comes from a woman between 40 and 50 years old with Graves disease. The material sequenced was peripheral blood mononuclear cells (PBMCs), taken when the disease was refractory, from a patient treated with antithyroid drugs.

The CDR3 spells CSARDQNTEAFF. CDR3 nucleotides: TGCAGTGCTAGAGATCAGAACACTGAAGCTTTCTTT. The V and J genes are TRBV20-1 and TRBJ1-1; D not certain. Trimming pared 0 bases from V and 1 base from J, leaving 3 bases between. Germline V gene lookup returns CDR1 DFQATT and CDR2 SNEGSKA (reference sequence). The CDR3 covers 12 residues.